The source of this TCR beta chain is a study of human T cells and chemical hapten exposure. About the study: Patch tests containing 0.01% DPC, applied to the upper back, were read at 6 days.

MiXCR, run by TCRdb on the RACE reads, gives a single entry per CDR3 protein. The table includes about 82,000 distinct CDR3 sequences, 5% to 8.5% detected once. Regarding the study as a whole: Expanded TCRs created a significantly greater count of big CDR3 similarity clusters than controls did.

CDR3 length equals 14 residues. Losses at the gene ends were 0 bases for V and 4 bases for J; bases not matched to a gene: 2. Germline assignment: CDR1 DFQATT and CDR2 SNEGSKA (reference sequence). Time point of the sample: patch test 2, 6 weeks after DPC sensitization. The sample's treatment: therapeutic diphenylcyclopropenone sensitization with weekly scalp DPC. Blood sampling occurred before each patch-test application. Whole blood, unfractionated, served as the material for total RNA extraction. A note on this clonotype: Its antigen remains unknown.

The receptor's source is a woman in her twenties or thirties with alopecia areata. Some clones in this sample may be carry-over from other donors' samples. The sequencing used whole blood, collected in connection with sensitization to the hapten diphenylcyclopropenone (DPC). The chain links TRBV20-1 to TRBJ2-2; TRBD2 agrees at 7 bases. DNA of the CDR3: TGCAGTGCTAGAGATGGGGGGGGCACCGGGGAGCTGTTTTTT. Translated: CSARDGGGTGELFF.